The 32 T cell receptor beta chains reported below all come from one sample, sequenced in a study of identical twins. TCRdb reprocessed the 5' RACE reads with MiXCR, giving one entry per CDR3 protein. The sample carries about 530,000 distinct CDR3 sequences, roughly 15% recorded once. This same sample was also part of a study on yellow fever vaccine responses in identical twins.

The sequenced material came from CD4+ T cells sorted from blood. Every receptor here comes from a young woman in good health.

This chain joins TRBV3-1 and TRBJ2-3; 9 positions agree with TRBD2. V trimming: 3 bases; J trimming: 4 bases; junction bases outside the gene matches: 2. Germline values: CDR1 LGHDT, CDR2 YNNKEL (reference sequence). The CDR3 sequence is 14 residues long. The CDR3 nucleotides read TGTGCCAGCAGCCAGCGGGGGGGGTCAGATACGCAGTATTTT. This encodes CASSQRGGSDTQYF.

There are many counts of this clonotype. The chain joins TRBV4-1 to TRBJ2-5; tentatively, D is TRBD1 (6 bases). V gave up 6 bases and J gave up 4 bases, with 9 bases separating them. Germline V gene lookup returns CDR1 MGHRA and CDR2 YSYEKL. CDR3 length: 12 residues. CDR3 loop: CASRGAGETQYF. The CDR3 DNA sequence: TGCGCCAGCAGGGGGGCGGGAGAGACCCAGTACTTC.

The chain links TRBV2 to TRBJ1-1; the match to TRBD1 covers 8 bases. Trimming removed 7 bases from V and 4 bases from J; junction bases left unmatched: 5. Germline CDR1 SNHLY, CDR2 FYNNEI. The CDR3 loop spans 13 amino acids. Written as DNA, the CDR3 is TGTGCCAGCAAGGGACAGGTGGGCACTGAAGCTTTCTTT. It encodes CASKGQVGTEAFF.

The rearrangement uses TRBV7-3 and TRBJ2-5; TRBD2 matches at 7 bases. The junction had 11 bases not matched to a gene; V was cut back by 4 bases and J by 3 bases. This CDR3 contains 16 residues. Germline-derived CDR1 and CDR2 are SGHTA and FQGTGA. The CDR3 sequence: CASSSRADGRKETQYF. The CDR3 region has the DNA TGTGCCAGCAGCTCCAGGGCGGACGGGAGGAAAGAGACCCAGTACTTC.

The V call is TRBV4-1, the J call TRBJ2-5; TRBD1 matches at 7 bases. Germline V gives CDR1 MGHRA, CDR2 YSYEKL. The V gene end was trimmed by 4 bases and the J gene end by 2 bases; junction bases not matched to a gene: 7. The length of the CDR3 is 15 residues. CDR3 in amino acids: CASSLLTGHQETQYF. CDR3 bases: TGCGCCAGCAGCCTACTGACAGGGCATCAAGAGACCCAGTACTTC.

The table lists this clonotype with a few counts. Written as DNA, the CDR3 is TGTGCCAGCAGAAGACAGGGGATGTTCACAGATACGCAGTATTTT. Amino acids: CASRRQGMFTDTQYF. This rearrangement joins TRBV12-3 or TRBV12-4 to TRBJ2-3; 8 nucleotides match TRBD1. This CDR3 region has 15 residues. J was trimmed by 2 bases and V by 6 bases; bases with no gene match: 7.

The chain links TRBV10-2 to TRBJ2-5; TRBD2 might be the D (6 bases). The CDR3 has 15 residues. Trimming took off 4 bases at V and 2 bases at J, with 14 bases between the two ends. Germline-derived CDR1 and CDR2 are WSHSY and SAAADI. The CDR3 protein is CASSGGVGFQETQYF. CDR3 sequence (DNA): TGCGCCAGCAGTGGCGGGGTTGGGTTTCAAGAGACCCAGTACTTC.

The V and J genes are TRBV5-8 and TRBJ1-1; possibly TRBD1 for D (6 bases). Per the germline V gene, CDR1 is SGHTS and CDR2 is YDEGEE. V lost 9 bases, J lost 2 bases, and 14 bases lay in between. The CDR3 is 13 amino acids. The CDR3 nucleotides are TGTGCCATACAGGGATTGGTCAACACTGAAGCTTTCTTT. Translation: CAIQGLVNTEAFF.

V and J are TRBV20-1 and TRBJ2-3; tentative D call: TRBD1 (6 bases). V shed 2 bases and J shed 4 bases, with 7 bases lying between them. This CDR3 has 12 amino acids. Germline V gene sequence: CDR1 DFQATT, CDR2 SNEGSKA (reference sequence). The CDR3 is CSARKGADTQYF. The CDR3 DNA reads TGCAGTGCTAGAAAGGGGGCAGATACGCAGTATTTT.

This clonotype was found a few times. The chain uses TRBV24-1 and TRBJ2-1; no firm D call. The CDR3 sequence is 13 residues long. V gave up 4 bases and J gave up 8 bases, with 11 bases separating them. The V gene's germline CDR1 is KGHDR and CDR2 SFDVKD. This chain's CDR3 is CATSEPLVDEQFF. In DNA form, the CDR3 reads TGTGCCACCAGTGAGCCTTTAGTCGATGAGCAGTTCTTC.

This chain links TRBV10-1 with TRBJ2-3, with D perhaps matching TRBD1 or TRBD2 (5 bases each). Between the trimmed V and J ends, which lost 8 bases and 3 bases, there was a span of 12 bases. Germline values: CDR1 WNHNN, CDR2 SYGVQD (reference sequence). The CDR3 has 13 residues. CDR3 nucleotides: TGCGCCAGCGGCCGGGACCTGACAGATACGCAGTATTTT. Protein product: CASGRDLTDTQYF.

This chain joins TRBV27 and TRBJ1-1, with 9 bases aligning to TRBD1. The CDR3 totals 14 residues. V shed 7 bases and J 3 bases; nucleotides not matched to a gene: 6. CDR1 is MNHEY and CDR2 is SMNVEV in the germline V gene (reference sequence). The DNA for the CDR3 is TGTGCCAGCAAGACGGGACAGGGTTACACTGAAGCTTTCTTT. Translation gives CASKTGQGYTEAFF.

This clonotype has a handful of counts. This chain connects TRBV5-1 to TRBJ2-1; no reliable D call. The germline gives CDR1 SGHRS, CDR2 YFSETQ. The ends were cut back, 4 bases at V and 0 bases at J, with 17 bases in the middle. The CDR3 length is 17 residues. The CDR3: CASSPTPGRSSYNEQFF. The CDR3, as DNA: TGCGCCAGCAGCCCCACCCCGGGTCGAAGCTCCTACAATGAGCAGTTCTTC.

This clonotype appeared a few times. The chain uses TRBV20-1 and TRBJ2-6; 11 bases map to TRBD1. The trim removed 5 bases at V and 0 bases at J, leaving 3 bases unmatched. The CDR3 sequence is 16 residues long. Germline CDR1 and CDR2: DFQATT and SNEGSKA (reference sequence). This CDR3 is CSAPGTGGSGANVLTF. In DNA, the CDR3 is TGCAGTGCTCCCGGGACAGGGGGCTCTGGGGCCAACGTCCTGACTTTC.

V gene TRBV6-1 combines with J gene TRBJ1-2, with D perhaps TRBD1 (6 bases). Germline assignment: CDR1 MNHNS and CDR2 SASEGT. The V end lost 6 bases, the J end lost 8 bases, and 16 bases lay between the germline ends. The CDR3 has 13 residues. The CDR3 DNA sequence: TGTGCCAGCAGACTTACAGGGAACGGAGGCTACACCTTC. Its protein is CASRLTGNGGYTF.

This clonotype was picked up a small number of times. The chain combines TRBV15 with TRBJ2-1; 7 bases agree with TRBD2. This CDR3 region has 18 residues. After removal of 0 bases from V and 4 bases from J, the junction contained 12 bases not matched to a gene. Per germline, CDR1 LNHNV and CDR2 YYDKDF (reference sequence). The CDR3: CATSRDQLAGRGYNEQFF. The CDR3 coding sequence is TGTGCCACCAGCAGAGATCAGTTGGCGGGGAGGGGATACAATGAGCAGTTCTTC.

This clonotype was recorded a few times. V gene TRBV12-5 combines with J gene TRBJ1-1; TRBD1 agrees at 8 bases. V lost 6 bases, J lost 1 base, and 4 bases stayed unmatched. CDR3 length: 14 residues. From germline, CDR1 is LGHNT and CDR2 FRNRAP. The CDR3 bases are TGTGCTAGTGGGCGCGGACAGGGGAACACTGAAGCTTTCTTT. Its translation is CASGRGQGNTEAFF. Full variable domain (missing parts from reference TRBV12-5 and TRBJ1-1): DARVTQTPRHKVTEMGQEVTMRCQPILGHNTVFWYRQTMMQGLELLAYFRNRAPLDDSGMPKDRFSAEMPDATLATLKIQPSEPRDSAVYFCASGRGQGNTEAFFGQGTRLTVV.

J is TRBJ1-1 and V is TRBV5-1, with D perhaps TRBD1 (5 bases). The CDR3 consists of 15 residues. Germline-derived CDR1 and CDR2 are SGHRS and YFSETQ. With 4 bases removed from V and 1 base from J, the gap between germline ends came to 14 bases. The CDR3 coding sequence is TGCGCCAGCAGCCCCCTGGCCGGGGGGAACACTGAAGCTTTCTTT. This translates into CASSPLAGGNTEAFF.

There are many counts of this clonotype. The CDR3 DNA reads as TGTGCCACCAGTGCCGCACAGGGGGGGACTGAAGCTTTCTTT. This sequence encodes CATSAAQGGTEAFF. V is TRBV24-1 and J is TRBJ1-1; 8 nucleotides align to TRBD1. Germline V gene data show CDR1 as KGHDR and CDR2 as SFDVKD. V dropped 5 bases and J dropped 5; count of bases not matched to a gene: 6. CDR3 size: 14 residues.

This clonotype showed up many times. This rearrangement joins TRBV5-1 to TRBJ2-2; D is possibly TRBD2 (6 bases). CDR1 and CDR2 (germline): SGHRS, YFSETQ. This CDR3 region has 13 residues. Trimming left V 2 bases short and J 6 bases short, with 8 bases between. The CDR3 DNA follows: TGCGCCAGCAGCTTCGGGGGACCCGGGGAGCTGTTTTTT. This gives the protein CASSFGGPGELFF.

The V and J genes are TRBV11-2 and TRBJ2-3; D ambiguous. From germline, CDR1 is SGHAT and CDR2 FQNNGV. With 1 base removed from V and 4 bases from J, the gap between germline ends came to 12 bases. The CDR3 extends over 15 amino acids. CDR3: CASSLALLPPDTQYF. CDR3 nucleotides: TGTGCCAGCAGCTTAGCCCTTTTACCCCCAGATACGCAGTATTTT.

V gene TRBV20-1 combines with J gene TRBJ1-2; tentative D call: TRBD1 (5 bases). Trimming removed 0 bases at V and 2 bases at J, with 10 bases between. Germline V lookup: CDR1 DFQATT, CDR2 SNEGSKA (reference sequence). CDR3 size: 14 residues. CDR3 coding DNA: TGCAGTGCTAGAGACTTGACAGTCAACTATGGCTACACCTTC. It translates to CSARDLTVNYGYTF.

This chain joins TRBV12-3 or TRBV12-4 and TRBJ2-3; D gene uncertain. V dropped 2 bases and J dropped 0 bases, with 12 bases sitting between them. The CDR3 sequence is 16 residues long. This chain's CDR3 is CASSLNGPASTDTQYF. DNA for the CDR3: TGTGCCAGCAGTTTAAATGGGCCAGCTAGCACAGATACGCAGTATTTT.

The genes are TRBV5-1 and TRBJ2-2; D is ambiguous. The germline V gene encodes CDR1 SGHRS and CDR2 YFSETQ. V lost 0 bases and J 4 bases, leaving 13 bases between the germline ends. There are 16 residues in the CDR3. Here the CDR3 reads CASSLAGSPSTGELFF. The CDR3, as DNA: TGCGCCAGCAGCTTGGCGGGCTCCCCGAGCACCGGGGAGCTGTTTTTT. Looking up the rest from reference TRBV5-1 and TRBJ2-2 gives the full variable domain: KAGVTQTPRYLIKTRGQQVTLSCSPISGHRSVSWYQQTPGQGLQFLFEYFSETQRNKGNFPGRFSGRQFSNSRSEMNVSTLELGDSALYLCASSLAGSPSTGELFFGEGSRLTVL.

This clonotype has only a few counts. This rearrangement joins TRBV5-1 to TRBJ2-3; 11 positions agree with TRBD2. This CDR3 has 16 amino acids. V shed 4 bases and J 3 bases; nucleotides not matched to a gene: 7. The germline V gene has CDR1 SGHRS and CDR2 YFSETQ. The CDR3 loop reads CASSPQTSGITDTQYF. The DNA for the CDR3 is TGCGCCAGCAGCCCCCAGACTAGCGGGATAACAGATACGCAGTATTTT. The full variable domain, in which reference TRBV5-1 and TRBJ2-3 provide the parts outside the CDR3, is KAGVTQTPRYLIKTRGQQVTLSCSPISGHRSVSWYQQTPGQGLQFLFEYFSETQRNKGNFPGRFSGRQFSNSRSEMNVSTLELGDSALYLCASSPQTSGITDTQYFGPGTRLTVL.

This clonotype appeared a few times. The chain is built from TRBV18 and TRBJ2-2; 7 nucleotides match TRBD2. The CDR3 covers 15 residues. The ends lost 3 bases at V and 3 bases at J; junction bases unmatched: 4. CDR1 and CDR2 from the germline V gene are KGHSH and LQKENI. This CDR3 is CASSPQAGDTGELFF. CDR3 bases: TGTGCCAGCTCACCCCAGGCGGGGGACACCGGGGAGCTGTTTTTT.

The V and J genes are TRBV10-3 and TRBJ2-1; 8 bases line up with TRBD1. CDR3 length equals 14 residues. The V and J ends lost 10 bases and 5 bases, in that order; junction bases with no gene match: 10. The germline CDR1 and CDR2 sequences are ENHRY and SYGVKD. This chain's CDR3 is CATRGPRGDNEQFF. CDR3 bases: TGTGCCACCAGGGGGCCCAGAGGGGACAATGAGCAGTTCTTC.

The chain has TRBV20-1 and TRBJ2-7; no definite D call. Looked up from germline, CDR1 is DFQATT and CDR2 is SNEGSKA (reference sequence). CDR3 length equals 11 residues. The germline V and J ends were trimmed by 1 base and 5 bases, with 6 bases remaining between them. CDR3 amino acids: CSARGWNEQYF. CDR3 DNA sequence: TGCAGTGCTAGAGGCTGGAACGAGCAGTACTTC.

The CDR3 nucleotides read TGTGCCAGCAGTCAAAACCCAGCGGGAGCAGTAGCAGATACGCAGTATTTT. Translated: CASSQNPAGAVADTQYF. The gene calls are TRBV12-3 or TRBV12-4 and TRBJ2-3, with TRBD2 identical over 8 bases. Germline trimming cut 5 bases from V and 4 bases from J; bases unmatched to any gene: 14. This CDR3 has 17 amino acids.

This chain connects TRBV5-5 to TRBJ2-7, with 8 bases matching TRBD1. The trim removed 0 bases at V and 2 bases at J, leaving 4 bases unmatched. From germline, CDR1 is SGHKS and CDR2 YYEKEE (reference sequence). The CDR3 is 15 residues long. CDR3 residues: CASSLGQGATYEQYF. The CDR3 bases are TGTGCCAGCAGCTTGGGTCAGGGGGCTACCTACGAGCAGTACTTC.

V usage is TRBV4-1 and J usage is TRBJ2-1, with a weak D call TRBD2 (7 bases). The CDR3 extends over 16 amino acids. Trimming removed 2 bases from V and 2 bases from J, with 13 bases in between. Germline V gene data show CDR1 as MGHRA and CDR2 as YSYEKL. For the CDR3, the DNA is TGCGCCAGCAGCCAATTCGCGGGGGCTACCTACAATGAGCAGTTCTTC. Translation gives CASSQFAGATYNEQFF.

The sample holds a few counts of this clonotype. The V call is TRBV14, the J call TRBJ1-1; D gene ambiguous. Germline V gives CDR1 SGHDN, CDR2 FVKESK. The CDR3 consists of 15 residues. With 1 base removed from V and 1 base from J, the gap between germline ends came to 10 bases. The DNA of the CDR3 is TGTGCCAGCAGCCAAGGTTGGTCCGGGAACACTGAAGCTTTCTTT. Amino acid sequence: CASSQGWSGNTEAFF.